This T cell receptor (beta chain) came from a study of blood T cell repertoires in COVID-19. Study-wide background: The samples span acute and convalescent COVID-19 from the United States, Italy and Spain. T cells, B-cell-depleted T cells, or PBMCs supplied cDNA or gDNA.

V lost 3 bases, J lost 1 base, and 4 bases stayed unmatched. CDR3 length equals 15 residues. Germline CDR1 and CDR2: MNHEY and SMNVEV (reference sequence). The Seattle site enrolled patients during active infection and followed them longitudinally. Sequenced by immunoSEQ multiplex PCR; TCRdb stores in-frame clones only, minus some. The table includes approximately 230,000 clones, 88% detected once. The receptor comes from a woman under 40 with COVID-19, enrolled during active disease. The material sequenced was peripheral blood. The chain recombines TRBV27 with TRBJ2-7, with 9 bases fitting TRBD1. The CDR3 region is CASSFRGQGSYEQYF. CDR3 DNA sequence: TGTGCCAGCAGTTTCCGGGGACAGGGATCCTACGAGCAGTACTTC.